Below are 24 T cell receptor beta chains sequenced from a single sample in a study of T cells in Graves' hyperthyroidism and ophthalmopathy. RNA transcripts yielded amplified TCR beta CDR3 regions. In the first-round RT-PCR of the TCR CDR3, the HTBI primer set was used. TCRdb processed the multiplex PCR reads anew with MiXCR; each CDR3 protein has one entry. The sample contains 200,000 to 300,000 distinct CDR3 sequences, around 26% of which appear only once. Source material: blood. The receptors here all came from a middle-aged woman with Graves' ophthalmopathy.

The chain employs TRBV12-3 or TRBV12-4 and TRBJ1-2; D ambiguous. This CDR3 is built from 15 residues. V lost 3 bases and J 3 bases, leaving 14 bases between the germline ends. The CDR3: CASSLPGSAHYGYTF. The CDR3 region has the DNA TGTGCCAGCAGTTTGCCCGGGTCGGCCCACTATGGCTACACCTTC.

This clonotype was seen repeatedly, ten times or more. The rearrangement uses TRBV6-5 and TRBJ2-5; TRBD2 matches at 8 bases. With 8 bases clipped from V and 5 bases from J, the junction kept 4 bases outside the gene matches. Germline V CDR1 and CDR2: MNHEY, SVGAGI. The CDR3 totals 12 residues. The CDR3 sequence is CASGPGGETQYF. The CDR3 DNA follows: TGTGCCAGCGGCCCGGGAGGGGAGACCCAGTACTTC.

CDR3 nucleotides: TGTGCCAGCAGTTTAGACGGACAGGGACGGGAGACCCAGTACTTC. Its protein product is CASSLDGQGRETQYF. This chain links TRBV12-3 or TRBV12-4 with TRBJ2-5; 8 positions match TRBD1. V dropped 1 base and J dropped 5; count of bases not matched to a gene: 6. This CDR3 spans 15 amino acids.

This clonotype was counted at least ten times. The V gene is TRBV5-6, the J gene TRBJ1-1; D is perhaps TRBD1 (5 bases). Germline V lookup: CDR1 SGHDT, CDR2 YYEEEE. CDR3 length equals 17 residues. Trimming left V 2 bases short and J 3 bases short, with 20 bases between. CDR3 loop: CASSFGTPFRSDTEAFF. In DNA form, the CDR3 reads TGTGCCAGCAGCTTCGGGACTCCTTTTCGGTCGGACACTGAAGCTTTCTTT.

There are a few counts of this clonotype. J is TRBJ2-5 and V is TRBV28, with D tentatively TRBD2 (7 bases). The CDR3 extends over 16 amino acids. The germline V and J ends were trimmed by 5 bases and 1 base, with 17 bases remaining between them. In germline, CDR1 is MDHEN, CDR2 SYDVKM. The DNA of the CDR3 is TGTGCCAGCAGTGCACAGGGAGGGAGTAGCCAAGAGACCCAGTACTTC. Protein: CASSAQGGSSQETQYF.

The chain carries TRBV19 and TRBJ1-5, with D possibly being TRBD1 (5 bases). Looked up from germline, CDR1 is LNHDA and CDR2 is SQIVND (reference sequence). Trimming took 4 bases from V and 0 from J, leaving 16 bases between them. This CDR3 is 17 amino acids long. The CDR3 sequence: CASSTSPKGTSNQPQHF. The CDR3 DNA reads TGTGCCAGTAGTACCTCCCCCAAGGGGACTAGCAATCAGCCCCAGCATTTT.

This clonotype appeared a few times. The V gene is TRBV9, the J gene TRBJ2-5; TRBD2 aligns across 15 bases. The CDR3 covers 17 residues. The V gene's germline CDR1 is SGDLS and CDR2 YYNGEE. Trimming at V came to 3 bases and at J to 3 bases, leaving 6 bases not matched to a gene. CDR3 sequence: CASSGGLAGGTEETQYF. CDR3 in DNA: TGTGCCAGCAGCGGGGGACTAGCGGGAGGAACCGAAGAGACCCAGTACTTC.

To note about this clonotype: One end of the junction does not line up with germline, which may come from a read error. The CDR3 region is CASSEGTALPGGETLYF. The CDR3 nucleotides read TGTGCCAGTAGTGAAGGGACAGCTCTACCGGGAGGAGAGACCCTGTACTTC. The chain has TRBV6-1 and TRBJ2-5; the D call may be TRBD1 or TRBD2 (7 bases each). In germline, CDR1 is MNHNS, CDR2 SASEGT. CDR3 size: 17 residues.

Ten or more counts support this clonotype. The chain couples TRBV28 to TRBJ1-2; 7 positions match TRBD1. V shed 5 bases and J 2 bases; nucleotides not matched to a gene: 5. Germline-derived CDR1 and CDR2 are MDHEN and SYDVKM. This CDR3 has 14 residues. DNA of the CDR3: TGTGCCAGCAGTCTTGACAGGGTCAACTATGGCTACACCTTC. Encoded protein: CASSLDRVNYGYTF.

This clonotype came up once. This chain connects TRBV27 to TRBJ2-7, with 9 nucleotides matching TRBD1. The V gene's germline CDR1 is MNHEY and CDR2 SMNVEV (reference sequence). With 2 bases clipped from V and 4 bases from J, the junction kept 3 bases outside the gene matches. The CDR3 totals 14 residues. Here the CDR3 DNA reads TGTGCCAGCAGTTTAATCGGGACAGGGTACGAGCAGTACTTC. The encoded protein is CASSLIGTGYEQYF.

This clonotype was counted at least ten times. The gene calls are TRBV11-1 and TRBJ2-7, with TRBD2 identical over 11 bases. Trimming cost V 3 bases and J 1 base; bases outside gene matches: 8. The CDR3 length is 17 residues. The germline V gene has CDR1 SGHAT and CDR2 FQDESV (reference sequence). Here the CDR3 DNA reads TGTGCCAGCAGCTTGGGGGGGACTAGCGGACTTTCCTACGAGCAGTACTTC. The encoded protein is CASSLGGTSGLSYEQYF.

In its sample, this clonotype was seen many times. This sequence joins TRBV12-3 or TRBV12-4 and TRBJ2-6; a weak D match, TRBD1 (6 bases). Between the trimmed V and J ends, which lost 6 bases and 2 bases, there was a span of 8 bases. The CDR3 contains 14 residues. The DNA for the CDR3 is TGTGCCAGCAGCACAGGGACTGGGGCCAACGTCCTGACTTTC. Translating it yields CASSTGTGANVLTF.

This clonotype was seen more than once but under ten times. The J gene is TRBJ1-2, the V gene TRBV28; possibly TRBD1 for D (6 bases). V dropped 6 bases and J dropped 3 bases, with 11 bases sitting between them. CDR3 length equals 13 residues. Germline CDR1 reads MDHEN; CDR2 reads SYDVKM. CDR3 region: CASSTGTYYGYTF. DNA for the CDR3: TGTGCCAGCAGCACAGGGACGTACTATGGCTACACCTTC.

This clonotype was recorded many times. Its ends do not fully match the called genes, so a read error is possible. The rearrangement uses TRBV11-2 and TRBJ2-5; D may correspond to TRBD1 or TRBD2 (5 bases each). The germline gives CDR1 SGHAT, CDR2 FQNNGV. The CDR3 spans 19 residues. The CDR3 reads CASSLVRPGSGMRGETRYF. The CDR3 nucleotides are TGTGCCAGCAGCTTAGTCCGACCGGGCAGCGGAATGAGAGGGGAGACCCGGTACTTC. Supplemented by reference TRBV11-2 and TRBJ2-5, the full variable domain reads EAGVAQSPRYKIIEKRQSVAFWCNPISGHATLYWYQQILGQGPKLLIQFQNNGVVDDSQLPKDRFSAERLKGVDSTLKIQPAKLEDSAVYLCASSLVRPGSGMRGETRYFGPGTRLLVL.

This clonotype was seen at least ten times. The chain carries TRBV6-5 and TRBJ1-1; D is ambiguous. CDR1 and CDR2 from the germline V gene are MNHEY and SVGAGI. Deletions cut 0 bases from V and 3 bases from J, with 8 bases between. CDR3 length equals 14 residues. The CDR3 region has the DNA TGTGCCAGCAGTTACTCTGGCAAATACACTGAAGCTTTCTTT. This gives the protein CASSYSGKYTEAFF.

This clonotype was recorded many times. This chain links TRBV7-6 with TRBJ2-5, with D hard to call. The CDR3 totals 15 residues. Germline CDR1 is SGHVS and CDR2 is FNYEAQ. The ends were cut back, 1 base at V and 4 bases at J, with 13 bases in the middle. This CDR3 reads CASSLDRQSGETQYF. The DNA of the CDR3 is TGTGCCAGCAGCTTAGATCGTCAGTCTGGAGAGACCCAGTACTTC.

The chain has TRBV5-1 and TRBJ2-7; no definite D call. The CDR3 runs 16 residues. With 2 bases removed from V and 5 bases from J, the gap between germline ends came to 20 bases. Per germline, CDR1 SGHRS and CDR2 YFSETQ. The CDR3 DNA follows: TGCGCCAGCAGCTTCTCGAATGGACCCATTTCCCACGAGCAGTACTTC. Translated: CASSFSNGPISHEQYF.

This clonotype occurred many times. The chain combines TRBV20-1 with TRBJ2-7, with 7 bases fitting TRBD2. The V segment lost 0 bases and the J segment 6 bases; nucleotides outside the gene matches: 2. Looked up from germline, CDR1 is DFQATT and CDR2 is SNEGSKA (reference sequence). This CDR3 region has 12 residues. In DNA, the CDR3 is TGCAGTGCTAGAGAGACTAGCCGCGAGCAGTACTTC. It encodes CSARETSREQYF.

The CDR3 reads CASTNRGKQPQHF. The CDR3 bases are TGTGCCAGCACAAACAGGGGGAAACAGCCCCAGCATTTT. The gene calls are TRBV28 and TRBJ1-5; 8 bases are shared with TRBD1. The V gene end was trimmed by 7 bases and the J gene end by 7 bases; junction bases not matched to a gene: 6. CDR1 is MDHEN, CDR2 SYDVKM, per germline. This CDR3 is built from 13 residues.

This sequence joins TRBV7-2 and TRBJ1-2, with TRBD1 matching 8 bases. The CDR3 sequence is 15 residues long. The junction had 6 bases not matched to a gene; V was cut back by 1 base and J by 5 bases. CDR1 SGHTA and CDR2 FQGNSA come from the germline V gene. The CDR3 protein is CASSLVSRGLYGYTF. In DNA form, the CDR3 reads TGTGCCAGCAGCTTAGTCTCCAGGGGGCTATATGGCTACACCTTC.

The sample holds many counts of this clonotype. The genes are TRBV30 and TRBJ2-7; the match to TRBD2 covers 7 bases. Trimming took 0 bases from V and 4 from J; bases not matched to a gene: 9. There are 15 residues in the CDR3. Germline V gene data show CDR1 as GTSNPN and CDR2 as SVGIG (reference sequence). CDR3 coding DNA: TGTGCCTGGAGTGTATATCGGACTAGTGGTTACGAGCAGTACTTC. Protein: CAWSVYRTSGYEQYF.

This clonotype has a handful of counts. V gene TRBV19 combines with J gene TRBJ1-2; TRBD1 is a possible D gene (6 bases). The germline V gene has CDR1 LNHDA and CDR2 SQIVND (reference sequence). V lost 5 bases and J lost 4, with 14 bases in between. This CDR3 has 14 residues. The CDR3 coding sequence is TGTGCCAGTAGTGTCCGAAAAGGGGGCTATGGCTACACCTTC. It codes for CASSVRKGGYGYTF.

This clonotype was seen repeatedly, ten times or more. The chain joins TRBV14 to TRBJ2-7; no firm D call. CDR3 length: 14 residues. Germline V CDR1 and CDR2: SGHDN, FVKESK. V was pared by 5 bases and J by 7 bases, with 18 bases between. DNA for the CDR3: TGTGCCAGCAGCATCTCGACGGGTTATCGAGAGCAGTACTTC. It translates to CASSISTGYREQYF. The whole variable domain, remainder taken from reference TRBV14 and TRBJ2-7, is EAGVTQFPSHSVIEKGQTVTLRCDPISGHDNLYWYRRVMGKEIKFLLHFVKESKQDESGMPNNRFLAERTGGTYSTLKVQPAELEDSGVYFCASSISTGYREQYFGPGTRLTVT.

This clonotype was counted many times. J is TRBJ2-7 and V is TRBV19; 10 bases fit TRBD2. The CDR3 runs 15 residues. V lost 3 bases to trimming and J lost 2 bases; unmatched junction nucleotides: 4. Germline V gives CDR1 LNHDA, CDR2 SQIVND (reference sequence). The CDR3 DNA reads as TGTGCCAGTAGTATTCTAGCGGGAGAGACCTACGAGCAGTACTTC. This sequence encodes CASSILAGETYEQYF.